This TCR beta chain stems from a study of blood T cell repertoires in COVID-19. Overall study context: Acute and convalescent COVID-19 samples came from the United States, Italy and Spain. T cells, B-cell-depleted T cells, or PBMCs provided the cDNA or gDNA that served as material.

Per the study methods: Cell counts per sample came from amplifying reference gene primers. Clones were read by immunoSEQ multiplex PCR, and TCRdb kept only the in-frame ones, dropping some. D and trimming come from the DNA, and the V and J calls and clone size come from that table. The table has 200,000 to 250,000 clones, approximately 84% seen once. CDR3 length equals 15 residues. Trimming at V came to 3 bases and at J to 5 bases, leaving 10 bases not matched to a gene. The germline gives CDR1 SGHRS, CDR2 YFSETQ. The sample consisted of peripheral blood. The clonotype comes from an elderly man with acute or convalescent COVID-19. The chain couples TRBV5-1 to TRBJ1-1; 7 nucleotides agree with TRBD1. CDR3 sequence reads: CASSSRQGGRTEAFF. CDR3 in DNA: TGCGCCAGCAGCTCGAGACAGGGAGGAAGAACTGAAGCTTTCTTT. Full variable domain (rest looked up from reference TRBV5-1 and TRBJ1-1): KAGVTQTPRYLIKTRGQQVTLSCSPISGHRSVSWYQQTPGQGLQFLFEYFSETQRNKGNFPGRFSGRQFSNSRSEMNVSTLELGDSALYLCASSSRQGGRTEAFFGQGTRLTVV.